This is a list of T cell receptor beta chains from one sample in a study of cytomegalovirus exposure and HLA in healthy donors. The assay was immunoSEQ multiplex PCR, and TCRdb's table has in-frame clones only and misses some. The sample carries approximately 130,000 clones, about two thirds recorded once. Sequencing input: PBMCs. Receptors were obtained from a human donor in good health. Each CDR3 is given with its conserved first and last residue. The D gene is left open where the match is weak. A clone size is listed for some rows: how often the clone was seen (once, few, many), or a class if it is expanded.

V gene,J gene,D gene,clone size,CDR3 DNA,CDR3 protein
TRBV9,TRBJ2-3,TRBD1,.,TGTGCCAGCAGCGACAGGGGGAGCACAGATACGCAGTATTTT,CASSDRGSTDTQYF
TRBV25-1,TRBJ2-3,TRBD1,.,TGTGCCAGCAGTGAATTAAGGGGCTCCGCAGGGGGCAGAGATACGCAGTATTTT,CASSELRGSAGGRDTQYF
TRBV27,TRBJ2-1,.,.,TGTGCCAGCAGTTTATCGGCGGACACCAATGGGCAGTTCTTC,CASSLSADTNGQFF
TRBV5-1,TRBJ2-7,.,.,TGCGCCAGCAGCCCACCGACAGATTCCCCCTACGAGCAGTACTTC,CASSPPTDSPYEQYF
TRBV2,TRBJ2-7,TRBD2,.,TGTGCCAGCGAGGGCGGGGGATCATACGAGCAGTACTTC,CASEGGGSYEQYF
TRBV7-8,TRBJ1-5,TRBD1,once,TGTGCCAGCAGCTTGGTACAAACGTACAGGGGGGATCAGCCCCAGCATTTT,CASSLVQTYRGDQPQHF
TRBV30,TRBJ2-3,TRBD2,.,TGTGCCTGGTCCCGGACTAGCGGGAGCCCAGATACGCAGTATTTT,CAWSRTSGSPDTQYF
TRBV5-4,TRBJ1-2,.,.,TGTGCCAGCAGCTGGGCGGGGCTTAACTATGGCTACACCTTC,CASSWAGLNYGYTF
TRBV19,TRBJ2-2,TRBD1,.,TGTGCCAGTAGTATAAAGCGTTTGGGACAGTCCACCGGGGAGCTGTTTTTT,CASSIKRLGQSTGELFF
TRBV6-1,TRBJ1-5,.,.,TGTGCCAGCAGCCGCTTGCGGGGGGAGGATCAGCCCCAGCATTTT,CASSRLRGEDQPQHF
TRBV7-3,TRBJ2-1,.,.,TGTGCCAGCAGCCCCACCGGAACAGCAGGCAAGTGGCATGAGCAGTTCTTC,CASSPTGTAGKWHEQFF
TRBV6-5,TRBJ2-7,.,once,TGTGCCAGCAGGATGCCAGGGAAAAACAGCGAGCAGTACTTC,CASRMPGKNSEQYF
TRBV27,TRBJ2-1,TRBD1,.,TGTGCCAGCAGCTTAACGGGACAGGGAGTTTTTGGTGAGCAGTTCTTC,CASSLTGQGVFGEQFF
TRBV6-1,TRBJ1-5,TRBD1,.,TGTGCCAGCAGTGTACAGGGGGAAAGCAATCAGCCCCAGCATTTT,CASSVQGESNQPQHF
TRBV6-5,TRBJ1-3,.,.,TGTGCCAGCAGGGGGCAAGGAAACACCATATATTTT,CASRGQGNTIYF
TRBV7-9,TRBJ2-7,.,few,TGTGCCAGCAGCGGGGGGACTGACTCCTACGAGCAGTACTTC,CASSGGTDSYEQYF
TRBV5-5,TRBJ2-2,TRBD1,.,TGTGCCAGCAGCGAACAGGGGCTTAACACCGGGGAGCTGTTTTTT,CASSEQGLNTGELFF
TRBV7-3,TRBJ2-2,TRBD2,.,TGTGCCAGCAGCTCGTCCGGGACTAGCGGGAGATCCGGGGAGCTGTTTTTT,CASSSSGTSGRSGELFF
TRBV27,TRBJ2-1,TRBD2,.,TGTGCCAGCAGTTTCACCCGACTAGCGGGAGTCATGGACAATGAGCAGTTCTTC,CASSFTRLAGVMDNEQFF
TRBV2,TRBJ2-7,TRBD2,.,TGTGCCAGCAGTGAAGCAGTAGCGGGGCGGTCCCGGGAGCAGTACTTC,CASSEAVAGRSREQYF
TRBV5-1,TRBJ1-4,.,few,TGCGCCAGCAGCTGGGGCGAAAAACTGTTTTTT,CASSWGEKLFF
TRBV28,TRBJ1-2,.,.,TGTGCCAGCAGTTTTGGGGTGACGGGGAACTATGGCTACACCTTC,CASSFGVTGNYGYTF
TRBV7-2,TRBJ2-5,TRBD1,.,TGTGCCAGCAGCGCGGACAGGGGGCAGTGGGAGACCCAGTACTTC,CASSADRGQWETQYF
TRBV15,TRBJ2-7,TRBD2,few,TGTGCCACCAGCAGAGGACTAGCGGGGCTTTACGAGCAGTACTTC,CATSRGLAGLYEQYF
TRBV25-1,TRBJ1-1,TRBD1,.,TGTGCCAGCAGACCAATGGGACAGGGAGGAACTGAAGCTTTCTTT,CASRPMGQGGTEAFF
TRBV25-1,TRBJ2-2,TRBD1,.,TGTGCCAGCAGTCCCCCTGGACAGGTCGCGGAGCTGTTTTTT,CASSPPGQVAELFF
TRBV25-1,TRBJ2-3,TRBD2,.,TGTGCCAGCAGTCGGGGGGTAGCGGGAGGGCCTACGCAGTATTTT,CASSRGVAGGPTQYF
TRBV6-5,TRBJ2-1,TRBD2,.,TGTGCCAGCAGTTACGGACTAGCGGGAGTCTACAATGAGCAGTTCTTC,CASSYGLAGVYNEQFF
TRBV6-1,TRBJ1-1,.,.,TGTGCCAGCAGTGCCCGCACAAGGAACACTGAAGCTTTCTTT,CASSARTRNTEAFF
TRBV5-1,TRBJ1-1,.,.,TGCGCCAGCAGCTCTGGACAGCCGAACACTGAAGCTTTCTTT,CASSSGQPNTEAFF
TRBV5-1,TRBJ2-7,.,.,TGCGCCAGCAGCTTGGTGGGTTGGTCGGGACACCACACCACCTACGAGCAGTACTTC,CASSLVGWSGHHTTYEQYF
TRBV28,TRBJ1-5,TRBD1,.,TGTGCCAGCAGTTTATCGACAGGGCTCGGAGGATTTGATCAGCCCCAGCATTTT,CASSLSTGLGGFDQPQHF
TRBV7-2,TRBJ2-7,TRBD1,.,TGTGCCAGCAGCTGGGTTTCCGGGACAGGGCAACACTACGAGCAGTACTTC,CASSWVSGTGQHYEQYF
TRBV30,TRBJ2-3,TRBD2,.,TGTGCCTGGAGTGTTGGTTCCGGGGGGGCTGGAGATACGCAGTATTTT,CAWSVGSGGAGDTQYF
TRBV9,TRBJ1-3,TRBD1,.,TGTGCCAGCAGCCCCAAAGTGGGACAGGGGGACACCATATATTTT,CASSPKVGQGDTIYF
TRBV5-1,TRBJ1-1,TRBD1,.,TGCGCCAGCAGCTTTGGACAGGACACTGAAGCTTTCTTT,CASSFGQDTEAFF
TRBV6-5,TRBJ1-6,.,few,TGTGCCAGCAGAGCAGGGAAAACCGGAAATTCACCCCTCCACTTT,CASRAGKTGNSPLHF